The 7 T cell receptor beta chains listed next were all sequenced from one sample in a study of T cells after yellow fever vaccination (dated by TCRdb to the late 2010s). The method was 5' RACE. TCRdb shows the sequencer as Illumina HiSeq 2500. TCRdb ran its own pipeline on the public reads, namely fastp trimming at Q25 and MiXCR clone calling, and kept in-frame beta chains. Identical CDR3 protein sequences are pooled into one entry, listed with their most common genes and DNA. In all, the sample holds about 150,000 distinct CDR3 sequences, and less than 8.5% of those were seen once. The top ten constitute more than 0.6% of the sample. The treatment or condition label here, explained by the study, means: live attenuated yellow fever vaccine strain. Sequences were derived from CD4+ T cells sorted from PBMCs, sampled 10 days after the yellow fever booster vaccination. These receptors all come from a young man who received the YFV17D yellow fever vaccine.

In regard to this clonotype: At one end the junction does not follow the germline gene, possibly because of a read error. The chain has TRBV5-4 and TRBJ2-2; the match to TRBD2 covers 8 bases. Germline V gene sequence: CDR1 SGHNT, CDR2 YYREEE (reference sequence). The CDR3 extends over 17 amino acids. The CDR3 coding sequence is TGTGCCAGCAGCTTGTTGGCGGGAGGACCGAACACCGGGCAGCTGTTTTTT. Its translation is CASSLLAGGPNTGQLFF.

In its sample, this clonotype was seen many times. The genes are TRBV7-8 and TRBJ2-3; the match to TRBD1 covers 7 bases. The CDR3 consists of 13 residues. J lost 7 bases, V lost 5 bases, and 6 bases had no gene match. Germline-derived CDR1 and CDR2 are SGHVS and FQNEAQ. CDR3 coding DNA: TGTGCCAGCAGCATCGGACAGGACAATACGCAGTATTTT. Its translation is CASSIGQDNTQYF.

This clonotype appeared many times. The genes are TRBV6-5 and TRBJ1-1; D is undetermined. Looked up from germline, CDR1 is MNHEY and CDR2 is SVGAGI. V gave up 0 bases and J gave up 0 bases, with 5 bases separating them. The CDR3 totals 14 residues. The CDR3 region is CASSYSILNTEAFF. In DNA, the CDR3 is TGTGCCAGCAGTTACTCGATCCTGAACACTGAAGCTTTCTTT.

The chain joins TRBV4-2 to TRBJ2-1; TRBD1 or TRBD2 may be the D gene (5 bases each). Germline lookup yields CDR1 LGHNA and CDR2 YNFKEQ. There are 13 residues in the CDR3. V was cut by 4 bases and J by 9 bases, with 13 bases left in between. The CDR3 coding sequence is TGTGCCAGCAGCCTGGGGACCGACGGTGAGCAGTTCTTC. Translated, it gives CASSLGTDGEQFF.

This clonotype was counted at least ten times. The rearrangement links TRBV3-1 to TRBJ2-7; either TRBD1 or TRBD2 may supply D (6 bases each). Trimming shortened V by 2 bases and J by 1 base, and 15 bases separated the two germline ends. Per the germline V gene, CDR1 is LGHDT and CDR2 is YNNKEL (reference sequence). CDR3 length: 16 amino acids. The CDR3 is CASSQRGAARSYEQYF. CDR3 nucleotides: TGTGCCAGCAGCCAAAGGGGGGCGGCAAGATCCTACGAGCAGTACTTC.

At least ten counts were recorded for this clonotype. DNA for the CDR3: TGTGCCAGCAGACAAGACAGTCAAGGCGGGGAGCTGTTTTTT. Translated, it gives CASRQDSQGGELFF. This chain connects TRBV7-2 to TRBJ2-2; D perhaps matches TRBD1 (5 bases). Trimming left V 6 bases short and J 7 bases short, with 15 bases between. Germline V CDR1 and CDR2: SGHTA, FQGNSA. This CDR3 comprises 14 residues.

This clonotype has just a few counts. The chain links TRBV19 to TRBJ2-2; tentatively, D is TRBD1 or TRBD2 (5 bases each). Trimming took off 5 bases at V and 5 bases at J, with 18 bases between the two ends. Per germline, CDR1 LNHDA and CDR2 SQIVND (reference sequence). CDR3 length: 16 amino acids. The CDR3 DNA sequence: TGTGCCAGTAGTCGTCAGAGGGGAGTAGGGACCGGGGAGCTGTTTTTT. Protein product: CASSRQRGVGTGELFF.